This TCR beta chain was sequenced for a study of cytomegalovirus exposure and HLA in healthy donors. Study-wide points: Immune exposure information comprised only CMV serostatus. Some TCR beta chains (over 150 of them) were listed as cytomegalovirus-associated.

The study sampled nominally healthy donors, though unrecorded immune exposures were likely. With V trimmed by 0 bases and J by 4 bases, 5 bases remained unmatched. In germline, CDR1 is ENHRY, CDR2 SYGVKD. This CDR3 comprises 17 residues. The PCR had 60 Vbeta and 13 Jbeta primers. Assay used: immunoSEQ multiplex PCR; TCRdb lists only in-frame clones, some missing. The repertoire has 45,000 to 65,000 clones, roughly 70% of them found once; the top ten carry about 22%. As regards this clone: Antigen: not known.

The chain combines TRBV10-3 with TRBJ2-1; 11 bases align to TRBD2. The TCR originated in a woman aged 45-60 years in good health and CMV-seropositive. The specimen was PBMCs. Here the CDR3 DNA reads TGTGCCATCAGTGAGTCGGGAGGACTAGCGGGTTACAATGAGCAGTTCTTC. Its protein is CAISESGGLAGYNEQFF.